This TCR beta chain was profiled in a study of shared clonotypes between healthy human individuals. It was around 220 ng DNA, around 33,000 T cell genomes, that sorted-subset replicate PCRs used. Only in-frame clones appear in the TCRdb table, and some are missing; sequencing was by immunoSEQ multiplex PCR. The repertoire holds 2 million to 2.5 million clones, with 90% to 96% as singletons. CDR1 and CDR2 (germline): SGHTA, FQGTGA. This CDR3 contains 14 residues. V lost 3 bases to trimming and J lost 2 bases, with 9 bases between them. Memory CD4+ cells were the fraction left after CD45RA+ naive selection. A note on this clone: The antigen is not known.

Points from the study as a whole: Expectations were that clonotype sharing among donors would be affected by sequencing depth. The study generally estimated greater richness for naive than memory subsets.

The clonotype originates from a man aged 18 to 29 in good health. The sequenced sample was naive CD4+ T cells sorted from blood. The subset was: CD45RA+ positively selected. The chain combines TRBV7-3 with TRBJ2-3; D is perhaps TRBD1 (6 bases). Here the CDR3 DNA reads TGTGCCAGCAGCTTCGACAGGCCCACAGATACGCAGTATTTT. Translated: CASSFDRPTDTQYF. Full variable domain (rest looked up from reference TRBV7-3 and TRBJ2-3): GAGVSQTPSNKVTEKGKYVELRCDPISGHTALYWYRQSLGQGPEFLIYFQGTGAADDSGLPNDRFFAVRPEGSVSTLKIQRTERGDSAVYLCASSFDRPTDTQYFGPGTRLTVL.